This T cell receptor beta chain was sequenced in a study of T cells after posttransplantation cyclophosphamide listed by TCRdb under 2016. With respect to the entire study: Using TRB sequencing, the study followed how the T cell repertoire rebuilt after myeloablative bone marrow transplantation with posttransplantation cyclophosphamide given as GVHD prophylaxis. Because TRA and TRB clonality were tightly correlated in 9 samples, subsequent TCR analyses were focused on TRB only. Samples from roughly 35 PTCy-treated patients, along with samples from 15 to 20 of their related bone marrow donors, underwent antigen receptor sequencing. In 3 patients, TRB sequencing was also performed on up to about 3 more blood samples taken 2 to 5.2 years after transplant, and in a handful of patients, pretransplant blood was also TRB-sequenced. Blood from all 35 or so PTCy patients with 1-year posttransplant specimens was subjected to TRB sequencing. Public TRB sequences were queried against a database of over 3,000 sequences associated with responses to pathogens, tumor antigens, self-antigens and alloantigens. Results and caveats for the whole study, not just this receptor: Across 45 to 50 patients, TRB clonality was highly associated with recipient CMV seropositivity and CMV reactivation, and PTCy diversity was similar to diversity in CNI/methotrexate controls. The TRB repertoires of T cells infiltrating skin or GI tract showed only limited overlap with the TRB repertoires of T cells in blood. Donor-recipient similarity was low at 1-2 months but rose over the first year, and later blood repertoires were often dominated by donor CD8+ memory clones.

This clone was counted once. What this receptor recognizes is not known. One base away there is no much larger clone; base qualities are not given. Peripheral blood samples were provided by related bone marrow donors on the day of marrow donation. To count as naive, T cells had to be viable CD3+CD4+ or CD3+CD8+ cells with a CCR7+CD45RA+CD45RO-CD95-CD27+CD28+ profile. Peripheral blood and bone marrow mononuclear cells were isolated by Ficoll-Hypaque density centrifugation and were cryopreserved. FACS on a FACSAria II was used to sort CD4+ and CD8+ T cells, including the naive and memory subsets. Via the germline V gene, CDR1 is MNHEY and CDR2 SVGAGI. The CDR3 contains 14 residues, cysteine and phenylalanine counted. Just CDR3 DNA is preserved here, 42 bases in frame from base 1. At the junction V is shortened by 6 bases and J by 7 bases; bases outside the gene matches: 2. Genomic DNA was used for TRB sequencing, which was performed with the immunoSEQ assay at survey resolution or with the hsTCRB kit. Per the authors' processing: The immunoSEQ software handled initial read processing, and the LymphoSeq R package was used for repertoire analyses. Clonality was computed as 1 minus normalized Shannon entropy; Gini coefficient was also calculated for each TRB dataset. To infer phenotypes in unsorted samples, TRB sequences from sorted subsets of the recipient or donor were mapped onto unsorted samples from the same recipient. TCRdb stores this immuneACCESS table with in-frame sequences only. Part of the clones is absent; in the studies checked, under half of the shortfall reflects unresolved V genes, and no reason is known for the rest. V, J and clone size were drawn from that table, and D and trimming were deduced from the DNA. The sample contains tens of thousands of clones, 95% to 99% of them found a single time. The ten largest account for around 0.13% of the sample.

The sequence derives from a man in his forties in good health, CMV-negative, and a related stem cell transplant donor. Sequenced sample: naive CD8+ T cells sorted from PBMCs. The V and J genes are TRBV6-5 and TRBJ2-1, and 14 junction bases match TRBD2. For the CDR3, the sequence is CASRGLAGVNEQFF. At the DNA level, the sequence is TGTGCCAGCAGGGGACTAGCGGGAGTTAATGAGCAGTTCTTC.